The clone carrying this T cell receptor beta chain was recorded at least ten times. TCRdb reprocessed the RT-PCR reads via MiXCR and lists one record per CDR3 protein. Here the sample spans 650,000 to 800,000 distinct CDR3 sequences, approximately 15% being singletons. The sequencing sample was made of memory CD4+ T cells from blood. The TCR comes from a female donor in good health, serving as a healthy control.

CDR3 sequence: CASSLQGAGNTEAFF. For the CDR3, the DNA is TGTGCCAGCAGTTTACAGGGGGCTGGGAACACTGAAGCTTTCTTT. The genes are TRBV6-2 or TRBV6-3 and TRBJ1-1, with 9 bases identical to TRBD1. Trimming took 4 bases from V and 1 from J; bases not matched to a gene: 4. From germline, CDR1 is MNHEY and CDR2 SVGEGT. The CDR3 has 15 residues.